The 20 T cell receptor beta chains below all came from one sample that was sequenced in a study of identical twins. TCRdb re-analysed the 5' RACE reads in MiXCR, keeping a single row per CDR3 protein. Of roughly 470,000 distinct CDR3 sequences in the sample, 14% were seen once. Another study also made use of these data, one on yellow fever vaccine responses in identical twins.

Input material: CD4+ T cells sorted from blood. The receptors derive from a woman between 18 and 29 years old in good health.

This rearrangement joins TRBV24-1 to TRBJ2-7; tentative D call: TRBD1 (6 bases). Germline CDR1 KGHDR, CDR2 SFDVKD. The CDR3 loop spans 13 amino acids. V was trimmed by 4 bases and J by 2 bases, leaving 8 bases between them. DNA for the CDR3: TGTGCCACCAGTGACCCAGGGGCCTACGAGCAGTACTTC. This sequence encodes CATSDPGAYEQYF.

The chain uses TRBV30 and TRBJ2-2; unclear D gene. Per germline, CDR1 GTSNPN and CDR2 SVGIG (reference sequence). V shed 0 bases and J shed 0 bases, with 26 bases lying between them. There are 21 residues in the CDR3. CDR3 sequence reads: CAWSVRSKGFGSPANTGELFF. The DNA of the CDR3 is TGTGCCTGGAGTGTACGAAGTAAGGGCTTCGGTTCACCCGCGAACACCGGGGAGCTGTTTTTT.

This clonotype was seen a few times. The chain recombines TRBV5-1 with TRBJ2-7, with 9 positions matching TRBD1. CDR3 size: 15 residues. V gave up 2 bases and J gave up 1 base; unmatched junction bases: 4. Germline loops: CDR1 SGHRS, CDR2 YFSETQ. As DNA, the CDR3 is TGCGCCAGCAGCTTAACCGGGACAGGGTCCTACGAGCAGTACTTC. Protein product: CASSLTGTGSYEQYF.

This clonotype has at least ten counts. The CDR3 bases are TGCGCCAGCAGCTCGTCCAACTACAGGGCGCCTAGCACTGAAGCTTTCTTT. Protein sequence: CASSSSNYRAPSTEAFF. The chain carries TRBV5-1 and TRBJ1-1; possible D gene TRBD1, 6 bases. Looked up from germline, CDR1 is SGHRS and CDR2 is YFSETQ. There are 17 residues in the CDR3. V lost 3 bases to trimming and J lost 4 bases, with 22 bases between them.

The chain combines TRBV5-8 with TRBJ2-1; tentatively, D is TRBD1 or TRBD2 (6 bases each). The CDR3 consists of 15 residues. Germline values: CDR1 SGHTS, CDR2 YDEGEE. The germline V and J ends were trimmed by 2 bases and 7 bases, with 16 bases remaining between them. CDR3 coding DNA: TGTGCCAGCAGCTTCATGGGGGGCGAAGGAAATGAGCAGTTCTTC. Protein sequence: CASSFMGGEGNEQFF.

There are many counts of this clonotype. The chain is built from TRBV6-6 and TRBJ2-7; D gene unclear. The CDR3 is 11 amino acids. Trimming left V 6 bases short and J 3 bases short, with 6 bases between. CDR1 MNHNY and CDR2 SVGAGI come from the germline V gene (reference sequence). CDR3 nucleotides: TGTGCCAGCAGACTTAGCTACGAGCAGTACTTC. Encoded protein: CASRLSYEQYF.

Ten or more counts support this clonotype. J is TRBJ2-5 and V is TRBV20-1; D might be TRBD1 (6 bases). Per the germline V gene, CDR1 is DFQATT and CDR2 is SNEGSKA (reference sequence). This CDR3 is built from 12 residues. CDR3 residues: CSARGRGETQYF. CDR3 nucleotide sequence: TGCAGCGCCCGGGGCAGGGGAGAGACCCAGTACTTC.

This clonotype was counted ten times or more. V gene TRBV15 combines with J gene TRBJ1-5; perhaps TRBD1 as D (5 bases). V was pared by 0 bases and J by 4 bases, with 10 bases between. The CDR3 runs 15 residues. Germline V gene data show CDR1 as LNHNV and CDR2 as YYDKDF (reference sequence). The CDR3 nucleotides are TGTGCCACCAGCAGAGATCTGGGGGGGAATCAGCCCCAGCATTTT. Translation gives CATSRDLGGNQPQHF.

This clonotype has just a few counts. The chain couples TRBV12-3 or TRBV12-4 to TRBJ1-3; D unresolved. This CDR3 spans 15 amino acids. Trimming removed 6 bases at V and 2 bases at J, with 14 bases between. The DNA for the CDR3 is TGTGCCAGCAGCCCCATTTGGAATACTGGAAACACCATATATTTT. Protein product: CASSPIWNTGNTIYF.

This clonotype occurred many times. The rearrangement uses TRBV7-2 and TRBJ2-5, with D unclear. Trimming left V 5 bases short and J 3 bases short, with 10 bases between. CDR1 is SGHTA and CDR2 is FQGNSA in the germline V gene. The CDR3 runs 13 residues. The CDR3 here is CASSRSGEETQYF. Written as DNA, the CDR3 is TGTGCCAGCAGCCGATCAGGTGAAGAGACCCAGTACTTC.

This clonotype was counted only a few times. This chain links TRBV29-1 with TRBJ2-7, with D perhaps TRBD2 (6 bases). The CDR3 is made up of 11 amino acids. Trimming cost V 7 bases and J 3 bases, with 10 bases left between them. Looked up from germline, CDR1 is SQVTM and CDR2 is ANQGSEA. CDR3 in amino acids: CSAARGYEQYF. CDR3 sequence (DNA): TGCAGCGCTGCGCGGGGCTACGAGCAGTACTTC.

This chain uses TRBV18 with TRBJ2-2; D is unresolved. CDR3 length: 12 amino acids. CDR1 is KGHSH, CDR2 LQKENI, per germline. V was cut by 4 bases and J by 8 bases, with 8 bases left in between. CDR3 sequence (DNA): TGTGCCAGCTCACGAAGCCCAGGGGAGCTGTTTTTT. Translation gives CASSRSPGELFF.

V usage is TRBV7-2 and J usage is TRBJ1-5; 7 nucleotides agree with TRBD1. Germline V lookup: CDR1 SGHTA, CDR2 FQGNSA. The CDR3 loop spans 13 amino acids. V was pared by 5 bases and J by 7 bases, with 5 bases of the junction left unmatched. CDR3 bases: TGTGCCAGCAGCCTGACAGGGAGGCAGCCCCAGCATTTT. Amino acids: CASSLTGRQPQHF.

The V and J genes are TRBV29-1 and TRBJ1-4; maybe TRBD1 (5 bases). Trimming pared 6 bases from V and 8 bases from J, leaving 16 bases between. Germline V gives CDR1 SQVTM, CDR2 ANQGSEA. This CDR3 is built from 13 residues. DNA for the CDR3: TGCAGCGTGATAGACCCTAAGGGGGAAAAACTGTTTTTT. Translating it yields CSVIDPKGEKLFF.

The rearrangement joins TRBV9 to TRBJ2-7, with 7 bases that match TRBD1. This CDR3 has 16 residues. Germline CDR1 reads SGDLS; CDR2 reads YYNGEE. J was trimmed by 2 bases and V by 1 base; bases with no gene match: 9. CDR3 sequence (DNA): TGTGCCAGCAGCGTACGCACAGGGGCCGGGACCTACGAGCAGTACTTC. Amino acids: CASSVRTGAGTYEQYF.

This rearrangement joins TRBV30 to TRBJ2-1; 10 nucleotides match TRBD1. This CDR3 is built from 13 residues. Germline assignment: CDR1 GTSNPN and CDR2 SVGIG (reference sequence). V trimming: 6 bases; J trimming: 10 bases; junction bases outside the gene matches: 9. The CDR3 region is CACSGQGINEQFF. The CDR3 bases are TGTGCCTGTTCGGGACAGGGGATTAACGAGCAGTTCTTC.

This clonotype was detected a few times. The CDR3 bases are TGTGCCAGCAGCCCTGGGGGGAATACGCAGTATTTT. Its protein product is CASSPGGNTQYF. The V gene is TRBV7-2, the J gene TRBJ2-3; tentatively, D is TRBD2 (6 bases). V was shortened by 5 bases and J by 7 bases, with 10 bases between the two germline ends. CDR1 and CDR2 (germline): SGHTA, FQGNSA. The CDR3 has 12 residues.

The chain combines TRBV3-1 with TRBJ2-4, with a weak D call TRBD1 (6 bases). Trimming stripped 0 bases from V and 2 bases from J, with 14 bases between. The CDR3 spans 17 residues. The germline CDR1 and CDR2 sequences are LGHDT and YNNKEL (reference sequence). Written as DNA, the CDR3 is TGTGCCAGCAGCCAAGAACGACAGGATGGGTCCAAAAACATTCAGTACTTC. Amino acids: CASSQERQDGSKNIQYF.

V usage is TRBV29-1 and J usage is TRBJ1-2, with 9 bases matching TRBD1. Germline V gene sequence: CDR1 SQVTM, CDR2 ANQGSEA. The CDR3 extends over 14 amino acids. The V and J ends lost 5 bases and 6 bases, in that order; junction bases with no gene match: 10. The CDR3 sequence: CSVLLTGQGDGYTF. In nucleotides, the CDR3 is TGCAGCGTTTTGTTGACGGGACAGGGTGATGGCTACACCTTC.

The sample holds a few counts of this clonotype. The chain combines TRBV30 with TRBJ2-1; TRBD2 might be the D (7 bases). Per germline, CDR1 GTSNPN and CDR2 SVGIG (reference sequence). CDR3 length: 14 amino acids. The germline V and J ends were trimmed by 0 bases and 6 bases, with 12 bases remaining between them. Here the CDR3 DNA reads TGTGCCTGGAGTGTCCAGCGGGACACCAATGAGCAGTTCTTC. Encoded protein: CAWSVQRDTNEQFF.